Sequencing of this T cell receptor (beta chain) was carried out in a study of blood T cell repertoires in COVID-19 (dated by TCRdb to the early 2020s). Concerning the study at large: Recovered participants in ImmuneRACE Cohort 3 were defined as having two consecutive negative NP/OP PCR tests, clearance from a healthcare professional, or resolution of symptoms. The collaborator samples originated in the United States, Italy and Spain and spanned the acute and convalescent phases of COVID-19. The prospective study material was composed of cDNA or gDNA derived from T cells, B-cell-depleted T cells, or PBMCs. The dataset comprised deeply sampled blood TCRbeta repertoires from subjects exposed to, actively infected with, or recovered from COVID-19. A freely available public database, intended as a resource for researchers studying the immune response to SARS-CoV-2, is where the repertoires were released. The samples were drawn from the first 160 participants of the ongoing ImmuneRACE study and from some 1,300 subjects provided by 6 global collaborators. The sample metadata nearly always contained a de-identified subject ID, COVID-19 status, age in years and sex. HLA class I and class II types, where available, came from metadata supplied by the sample provider rather than from assay-based typing.

For this clone: The antigen it binds to is not known. The record has no base qualities; no much larger clone is one base away.

Participants in the prospective study were aged roughly 18 to 100 years, lived in about two dozen United States geographic areas, and enrolled through a virtual design. In the prospective study, cohorts were assigned on the basis of participant-reported clinical history obtained from a screening survey and a study questionnaire. Mobile phlebotomists in the prospective study collected whole blood, serum and a nasopharyngeal or oropharyngeal swab from every participant. Additional blood draws and questionnaires over an approximately two-month period could optionally be provided by prospective study participants. Prospective study blood samples were shipped either frozen or at room temperature before DNA extraction. Summary of the overall study and its limitations: The quantity of clinical and demographic metadata differed by source and by participant and was supplied without curation.

The immunoSEQ Assay, a bias-controlled multiplex PCR, was used to amplify TCRbeta CDR3 regions from genomic DNA. Per the source publication's procedure: The number of nucleated cells in each sample was estimated from the amplification of reference gene primers within the assay. Sequence reads were collapsed and filtered to measure the absolute abundance of every unique TCRbeta CDR3 rearrangement. For each sample, productive Simpson clonality was calculated by taking the square root of Simpson's diversity index across productive rearrangements. TCRdb stores this immuneACCESS table with in-frame sequences only. Part of the clones is absent; in the studies checked, under half of the shortfall reflects unresolved V genes, and no reason is known for the rest. The V and J calls and clone size were taken over from that table, and D and trimming were inferred from the DNA. The sample table holds around 290,000 clones, of which approximately 90% were seen once. The ten largest account for over 2% of the sample.

The cysteine opens and the phenylalanine closes a CDR3 of 16 amino acids. The read is trimmed to its CDR3 DNA, 48 bases read in frame from base 1. Recombination linked TRBV21-1 to TRBJ1-6. TRBV21-1 is recorded as a pseudogene. The receptor was derived from a woman aged 55-75 years in a cohort exposed to, infected with or recovered from COVID-19 (not recorded which). The sequenced material came from PBMCs or T cells enriched from blood (not recorded which). The DNA sequence is TGTGCCAGCAGCAGTCGGGGAACGGGTTATAATTCACCCCTCCACTTT. Its protein product is CASSSRGTGYNSPLHF.